These T cell receptor beta chains were read from a single sample in a study of graft-versus-host responses after intestinal transplantation. These receptors are not linked to any known antigen. Repertoires were generated with immunoSEQ multiplex PCR, while TCRdb's copy carries only in-frame clones and drops some. The table has approximately 50,000 clones, about 81% seen once. The sample here was unstimulated CD4+ T cells sorted from spleen or lymph node cells, taken before transplant. These receptors came from a human donor who was the organ donor for an intestinal transplant. CDR3s include the opening cysteine and the closing phenylalanine or tryptophan. A D gene is named only where the DNA matches it firmly. Expanded clones get a size class; other rows say once, few or many, or leave the size out.

abundance,d_gene,v_gene,j_gene,CDR3aa,CDR3nt
few,TRBD1,TRBV6-1,TRBJ1-2,CASSESRGQGNGYTF,TGTGCCAGCAGTGAAAGCCGGGGACAGGGAAATGGCTACACCTTC
NA,NA,TRBV4-1,TRBJ2-1,CASSQDRASAYKTYNEQFF,TGCGCCAGCAGCCAAGATCGGGCTAGCGCCTATAAGACCTACAATGAGCAGTTCTTC
once,TRBD1,TRBV29-1,TRBJ2-1,CSADRALRDEQFF,TGCAGCGCGGACAGGGCCTTGAGGGATGAGCAGTTCTTC
NA,NA,TRBV19,TRBJ1-6,CATHGANSPLHF,TGTGCCACCCATGGGGCGAATTCACCCCTCCACTTT
NA,TRBD1,TRBV2,TRBJ1-1,CASSELTGLGGDTEAFF,TGTGCCAGCAGTGAGTTGACAGGGTTAGGAGGTGACACTGAAGCTTTCTTT
NA,TRBD1,TRBV5-1,TRBJ1-2,CASSEGQGRYGYTF,TGCGCCAGCAGCGAGGGACAGGGGAGGTATGGCTACACCTTC
NA,TRBD2,TRBV6-1,TRBJ2-3,CASSATSGGVASTDTQYF,TGTGCCAGCAGTGCGACTAGCGGGGGGGTTGCTAGCACAGATACGCAGTATTTT
few,NA,TRBV6-1,TRBJ1-3,CASSEALGAGNTIYF,TGTGCCAGCAGTGAAGCCCTGGGCGCTGGAAACACCATATATTTT
NA,NA,TRBV15,TRBJ1-3,CATSRDKSSGNTIYF,TGTGCCACCAGCAGGGACAAGAGCTCTGGAAACACCATATATTTT
NA,TRBD1,TRBV9,TRBJ2-2,CASSQRTGNTGELFF,TGTGCCAGCAGCCAAAGGACAGGTAACACCGGGGAGCTGTTTTTT
NA,NA,TRBV25-1,TRBJ2-7,CASSEYAGLSYEQYF,TGTGCCAGCAGTGAATATGCCGGGCTCTCCTACGAGCAGTACTTC
NA,NA,TRBV5-1,TRBJ2-7,CASSLASTAPYEQYF,TGCGCCAGCAGCTTGGCCTCGACGGCACCCTACGAGCAGTACTTC
NA,NA,TRBV20-1,TRBJ1-2,CSAHGRYGYTF,TGCAGTGCTCATGGACGGTATGGCTACACCTTC
NA,TRBD1,TRBV7-2,TRBJ1-4,CASSSPGTGGKLFF,TGTGCCAGCAGCTCCCCCGGGACAGGGGGAAAACTGTTTTTT
NA,TRBD1,TRBV2,TRBJ1-4,CARSAGTANEKLFF,TGTGCCAGGAGCGCCGGGACAGCTAATGAAAAACTGTTTTTT
NA,TRBD1,TRBV13,TRBJ2-6,CASSLGTGGGANVLTF,TGTGCCAGCAGCTTAGGGACAGGGGGTGGGGCCAACGTCCTGACTTTC
once,NA,TRBV4-3,TRBJ2-5,CASSQVGAGQTQETQYF,TGCGCCAGCAGCCAAGTCGGCGCGGGACAGACGCAAGAGACCCAGTACTTC
once,NA,TRBV6-1,TRBJ2-5,CASNSMLGGETQYF,TGTGCCAGCAACTCCATGTTAGGGGGGGAGACCCAGTACTTC
once,TRBD2,TRBV5-6,TRBJ2-3,CASSFQQAPGGVTQYF,TGTGCCAGCAGCTTCCAGCAGGCCCCGGGAGGCGTTACGCAGTATTTT
NA,NA,TRBV7-2,TRBJ1-2,CASSPRDGSYGYTF,TGTGCCAGCAGCCCCAGGGACGGCAGCTATGGCTACACCTTC
NA,NA,TRBV7-9,TRBJ1-1,CASSPSTANTEAFF,TGTGCCAGCAGCCCATCGACAGCGAACACTGAAGCTTTCTTT
NA,NA,TRBV27,TRBJ2-5,CASRSGRLGGETQYF,TGTGCCAGTAGATCAGGGCGTTTGGGCGGAGAGACCCAGTACTTC
NA,NA,TRBV27,TRBJ1-2,CASSLNTRYGYTF,TGTGCCAGCAGTCTAAATACGCGCTATGGCTACACCTTC
NA,NA,TRBV18,TRBJ2-7,CASSPRAVSVSSYEQYF,TGTGCCAGCTCACCACGAGCAGTTAGCGTTTCCTCCTACGAGCAGTACTTC
few,NA,TRBV5-1,TRBJ1-2,CASSPGYGYTF,TGCGCCAGCAGCCCCGGCTATGGCTACACCTTC
NA,TRBD1,TRBV11-2,TRBJ1-3,CASSTRQGSSGNTIYF,TGTGCCAGCAGCACCCGACAGGGAAGCTCTGGAAACACCATATATTTT
NA,TRBD1,TRBV5-1,TRBJ1-2,CASSPRTGPTSYGYTF,TGCGCCAGCAGCCCACGGACAGGGCCGACATCCTATGGCTACACCTTC
NA,NA,TRBV5-1,TRBJ1-3,CASSYATGSSGNTIYF,TGCGCCAGCAGCTACGCTACAGGTTCCTCTGGAAACACCATATATTTT
NA,NA,TRBV25-1,TRBJ1-5,CAREEGNQPQHF,TGTGCCAGGGAGGAGGGCAATCAGCCCCAGCATTTT
NA,NA,TRBV4-1,TRBJ2-2,CASSRESGELFF,TGCGCCAGCAGCCGGGAGTCCGGGGAGCTGTTTTTT
NA,NA,TRBV7-8,TRBJ1-2,CASSLEQGISRGYTF,TGTGCCAGCAGCTTAGAACAGGGCATCTCGAGGGGCTACACCTTC
NA,NA,TRBV13,TRBJ2-3,CASSLPSGLLTDTQYF,TGTGCCAGCAGCTTACCCTCTGGCCTACTCACAGATACGCAGTATTTT
NA,NA,TRBV4-1,TRBJ2-4,CASSQDIVFRERINIQYF,TGCGCCAGCAGCCAAGATATAGTCTTCCGGGAGCGCATTAACATTCAGTACTTC
NA,TRBD2,TRBV9,TRBJ2-1,CASSVAKSGGSQNEQFF,TGTGCCAGCAGCGTAGCTAAGAGCGGGGGGTCTCAGAATGAGCAGTTCTTC
NA,NA,TRBV7-9,TRBJ2-7,CASSLTGTYEQYF,TGTGCCAGCAGCTTAACCGGGACTTACGAGCAGTACTTC
NA,NA,TRBV25-1,TRBJ1-1,CASSGYGQLNTEAFF,TGTGCCAGCAGTGGCTACGGACAGCTGAACACTGAAGCTTTCTTT
once,TRBD2,TRBV10-3,TRBJ2-5,CAISGLAGYQETQYF,TGTGCCATCAGTGGATTAGCGGGGTACCAAGAGACCCAGTACTTC
NA,NA,TRBV19,TRBJ1-1,CASSIGWELINTEAFF,TGTGCCAGTAGTATAGGTTGGGAGTTAATCAACACTGAAGCTTTCTTT
NA,TRBD2,TRBV28,TRBJ2-2,CASSLIGGGAGELFF,TGTGCCAGCAGTTTAATAGGCGGGGGGGCCGGGGAGCTGTTTTTT
NA,NA,TRBV18,TRBJ2-2,CASSPNTPGTGELFF,TGTGCCAGCTCACCTAACACACCCGGGACCGGGGAGCTGTTTTTT
NA,TRBD1,TRBV7-9,TRBJ2-7,CASSPDRGQGEQYF,TGTGCCAGCAGCCCGGACAGGGGGCAGGGCGAGCAGTACTTC
NA,NA,TRBV2,TRBJ1-6,CASSDSSYNSPLHF,TGTGCCAGCAGTGACAGCTCCTATAATTCACCCCTCCACTTT
once,TRBD1,TRBV5-1,TRBJ1-2,CASSLPTGTGYYTF,TGCGCCAGCAGCCTGCCAACCGGGACAGGGTATTACACCTTC
few,NA,TRBV12-5,TRBJ1-2,CASGLNYGYTF,TGTGCTAGTGGTTTGAACTATGGCTACACCTTC
few,TRBD2,TRBV2,TRBJ2-7,CASRELAGGPYEQYF,TGTGCCAGCAGGGAACTAGCGGGGGGGCCGTACGAGCAGTACTTC
NA,NA,TRBV7-2,TRBJ1-5,CASSLAGGLSQPQHF,TGTGCCAGCAGCTTAGCGGGGGGGTTGAGTCAGCCCCAGCATTTT
NA,NA,TRBV10-1,TRBJ2-6,CASSEKLRSHKSRANVLTF,TGCGCCAGCAGTGAAAAGTTAAGATCGCACAAAAGTCGGGCCAACGTCCTGACTTTC